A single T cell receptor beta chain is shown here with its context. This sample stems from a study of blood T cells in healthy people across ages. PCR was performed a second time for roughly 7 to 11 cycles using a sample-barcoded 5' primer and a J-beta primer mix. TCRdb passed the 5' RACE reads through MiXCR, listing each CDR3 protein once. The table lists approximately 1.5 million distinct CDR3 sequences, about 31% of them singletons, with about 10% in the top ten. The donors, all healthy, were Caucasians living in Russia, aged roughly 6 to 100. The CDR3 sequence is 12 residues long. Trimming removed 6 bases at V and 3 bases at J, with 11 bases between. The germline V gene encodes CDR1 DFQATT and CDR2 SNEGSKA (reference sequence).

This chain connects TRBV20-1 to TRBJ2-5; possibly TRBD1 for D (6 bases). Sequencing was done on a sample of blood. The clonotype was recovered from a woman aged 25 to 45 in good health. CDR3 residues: CSATPGEETQYF. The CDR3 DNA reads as TGCAGTGCCACCCCAGGGGAAGAGACCCAGTACTTC.